Listed below are T cell receptor beta chains from one sample, sequenced in a study of blood T cell repertoires in COVID-19. The data were produced by immunoSEQ multiplex PCR, yet TCRdb's version contains in-frame clones alone and is incomplete. The data show about 180,000 clones, with over 75% seen just once and around 3% held by the top ten. What was sequenced was peripheral blood. The receptors shown here come from a man aged 55 to 69 with acute or convalescent COVID-19. Both conserved end residues are part of each CDR3. The order of the fields is clone size, J gene, D gene, V gene, CDR3 DNA, CDR3 protein. The D gene is left open where the match is weak. Not all rows give a size; the values are once, few, many and, for expanded clones, a class.

NA,TRBJ1-1,TRBD1,TRBV27,TGTGCCAGCAGTTTACAGGGGGCCACTGAAGCTTTCTTT,CASSLQGATEAFF
NA,TRBJ2-3,NA,TRBV7-6,TGTGCCAGCAGCTTAGCCGGCGGGAGCACAGATACGCAGTATTTT,CASSLAGGSTDTQYF
NA,TRBJ2-5,NA,TRBV3-1/TRBV3-2,TGTGCCAGCAGCCAATTCTCCAGGTCCCAAGAGACCCAGTACTTC,CASSQFSRSQETQYF
NA,TRBJ2-3,TRBD2,TRBV7-2,TGTGCCAGCAGCTTATTCGGACTAGCGGGAGGCGGGAGCACAGATACGCAGTATTTT,CASSLFGLAGGGSTDTQYF
NA,TRBJ2-5,TRBD2,TRBV4-1,TGCGCCAGCAGCCAAGAAGGCGGGAGAGAGACCCAGTACTTC,CASSQEGGRETQYF
many,TRBJ2-2,TRBD1,TRBV30,TGTGCCTGGAGCAATCAGGGGGCGCGGGGCGGGGAGCTGTTTTTT,CAWSNQGARGGELFF
NA,TRBJ2-1,TRBD1,TRBV7-9,TGTGCCAGCAGCAGGGGGACAGGGCTGTCCTACAATGAGCAGTTCTTC,CASSRGTGLSYNEQFF
NA,TRBJ2-2,NA,TRBV7-3,TGTGCCAGCAGCCCCACGCCCAGGGGCGGGGAGCTGTTTTTT,CASSPTPRGGELFF
NA,TRBJ2-7,TRBD2,TRBV27,TGTGCCAGCAGTTTAAGGGCGGGAGGGCCACACGAGCAGTACTTC,CASSLRAGGPHEQYF
once,TRBJ2-3,NA,TRBV29-1,TGCAGCGTTGGAGACGGACAAGTCACAGATACGCAGTATTTT,CSVGDGQVTDTQYF
NA,TRBJ2-4,TRBD2,TRBV19,TGTGCCAGTAGAGAAGCCGGGACTAGCGGGAGGGCGGTAGCCAAAAACATTCAGTACTTC,CASREAGTSGRAVAKNIQYF
NA,TRBJ1-4,NA,TRBV4-3,TGCGCCAGCAGCCAAGAGGGGCGTGTCCGACGGACTAATGAAAAACTGTTTTTT,CASSQEGRVRRTNEKLFF
NA,TRBJ2-1,NA,TRBV3-1/TRBV3-2,TGTGCCAGCAGCCCCTTTGGAGGCATAAATGAGCAGTTCTTC,CASSPFGGINEQFF
NA,TRBJ1-5,NA,TRBV12-3/TRBV12-4,TGTGCCAGCACCTTGGGAGGGCAGCCCCAGCATTTT,CASTLGGQPQHF
NA,TRBJ1-2,NA,TRBV28,TGTGCCAGCAGTGGAGGAGCTAACTATGGCTACACCTTC,CASSGGANYGYTF
NA,TRBJ1-2,NA,TRBV5-1,TGCGCCAGCAGCTTGGAAGGTTCAAGCGACGGCGGCGGCTACACCTTC,CASSLEGSSDGGGYTF
NA,TRBJ1-2,TRBD1,TRBV3-1/TRBV3-2,TGTGCCAGCAGCCAAGGAATTGGAACAGGGGAAGGCTACACCTTC,CASSQGIGTGEGYTF
few,TRBJ1-4,NA,TRBV3-1/TRBV3-2,TGTGCCAGCAGCCCCTCGTCTTTCCCCGGTGAAAAACTGTTTTTT,CASSPSSFPGEKLFF
NA,TRBJ2-1,TRBD2,TRBV19,TGTGCCAGTAGTTCCCGGGTAGCGGGGAACAATGAGCAGTTCTTC,CASSSRVAGNNEQFF
few,TRBJ1-2,NA,TRBV28,TGTGCCAGCAGCCGCAGGGTGTTTGACTATGGCTACACCTTC,CASSRRVFDYGYTF
NA,TRBJ1-1,NA,TRBV4-1,TGCGCCAGCAGGTCGGAGGAAAATTCTAACACTGAAGCTTTCTTT,CASRSEENSNTEAFF
few,TRBJ1-3,NA,TRBV19,TGTGCCAGTAGTCTCCGCTCTGGAAACACCATATATTTT,CASSLRSGNTIYF
NA,TRBJ2-3,NA,TRBV9,TGTGCCAGCAGCTCTGCCCTCCGGACAGATACGCAGTATTTT,CASSSALRTDTQYF
once,TRBJ2-2,NA,TRBV12-3/TRBV12-4,TGTGCCAGCAGCTCTGTGGGGCGGGGGGAGCTGTTTTTT,CASSSVGRGELFF
NA,TRBJ1-1,NA,TRBV28,TGTGCCAGCAGTCTCCGGGGGGGCGGCACTGAAGCTTTCTTT,CASSLRGGGTEAFF
once,TRBJ2-1,NA,TRBV19,TGTGCCAGTAGTATCCAAGGGGGAAATGAGCAGTTCTTC,CASSIQGGNEQFF
NA,TRBJ2-7,TRBD1,TRBV5-5,TGTGCCAGCAGCTCGGGACAGGTGGGCTACGAGCAGTACTTC,CASSSGQVGYEQYF
once,TRBJ2-3,TRBD2,TRBV6-1,TGTGCCAGCAGTGAAGCGTTCTCTGGGAGCGGGAGAAACTCAGATACGCAGTATTTT,CASSEAFSGSGRNSDTQYF
NA,TRBJ2-3,NA,TRBV7-9,TGTGCCAGCAGCCCCAGACTAGTCGGGAGAGAGCCCGATACGCAGTATTTT,CASSPRLVGREPDTQYF
NA,TRBJ2-7,TRBD2,TRBV10-3,TGTGCCATCAGTGAGAGGGTTGGGGCGCGCGGGGGGAACGAGCAGTACTTC,CAISERVGARGGNEQYF
few,TRBJ2-5,TRBD2,TRBV7-2,TGTGCCAGCAGCTGGGCGGGACTAGCGAGGGAGACCCAGTACTTC,CASSWAGLARETQYF
NA,TRBJ1-1,NA,TRBV6-5,TGTGCCACCACAGGGTGGGGCAGGAGTGAAGCTTTCTTT,CATTGWGRSEAFF
NA,TRBJ1-2,NA,TRBV4-3,TGCGCCAGCAGCCACAACACCCCTGCCTATGGCTACACCTTC,CASSHNTPAYGYTF
few,TRBJ2-1,TRBD2,TRBV6-1,TGTGCCAGCAGTGAACTAGCGGGAGGTTACAATGAGCAGTTCTTC,CASSELAGGYNEQFF
few,TRBJ2-2,TRBD1,TRBV5-8,TGTGCCAGCAGCCGGGGACAGCCCACCGGGGAGCTGTTTTTT,CASSRGQPTGELFF
NA,TRBJ2-1,TRBD1,TRBV5-1,TGCGCCAGCAGCGGTACAGGGGCGAAGGGGTATGAGCAGTTCTTC,CASSGTGAKGYEQFF
once,TRBJ2-2,TRBD2,TRBV2,TGTGCCAGCAAAGTGACTAGCGGTAACACCGGGGAGCTGTTTTTT,CASKVTSGNTGELFF
NA,TRBJ1-3,NA,TRBV3-1/TRBV3-2,TGTGCCAGCAGCTACCGGCCCGCGGGGGTAGGAAACACCATATATTTT,CASSYRPAGVGNTIYF
NA,TRBJ1-6,NA,TRBV28,TGTGCCAGCCTCGTAGCCCGGGGAATGGGCTCACCCCTCCACTTT,CASLVARGMGSPLHF
few,TRBJ2-3,TRBD1,TRBV24-1,TGTGCCACCAGCCCGGGACAGGGGGTGGATACGCAGTATTTT,CATSPGQGVDTQYF
NA,TRBJ1-3,NA,TRBV28,TGTGCCAGCATAGGGTGGCAAGGGGGATCTGGAAACACCATATATTTT,CASIGWQGGSGNTIYF
few,TRBJ1-1,TRBD1,TRBV5-1,TGCGCCAGCAGCTCCCAGGGACAGTCCACTGAAGCTTTCTTT,CASSSQGQSTEAFF
NA,TRBJ2-2,TRBD2,TRBV10-3,TGTGCCATCAGTGAGACCCGGACTAGCGCGAACACCGGGGAGCTGTTTTTT,CAISETRTSANTGELFF